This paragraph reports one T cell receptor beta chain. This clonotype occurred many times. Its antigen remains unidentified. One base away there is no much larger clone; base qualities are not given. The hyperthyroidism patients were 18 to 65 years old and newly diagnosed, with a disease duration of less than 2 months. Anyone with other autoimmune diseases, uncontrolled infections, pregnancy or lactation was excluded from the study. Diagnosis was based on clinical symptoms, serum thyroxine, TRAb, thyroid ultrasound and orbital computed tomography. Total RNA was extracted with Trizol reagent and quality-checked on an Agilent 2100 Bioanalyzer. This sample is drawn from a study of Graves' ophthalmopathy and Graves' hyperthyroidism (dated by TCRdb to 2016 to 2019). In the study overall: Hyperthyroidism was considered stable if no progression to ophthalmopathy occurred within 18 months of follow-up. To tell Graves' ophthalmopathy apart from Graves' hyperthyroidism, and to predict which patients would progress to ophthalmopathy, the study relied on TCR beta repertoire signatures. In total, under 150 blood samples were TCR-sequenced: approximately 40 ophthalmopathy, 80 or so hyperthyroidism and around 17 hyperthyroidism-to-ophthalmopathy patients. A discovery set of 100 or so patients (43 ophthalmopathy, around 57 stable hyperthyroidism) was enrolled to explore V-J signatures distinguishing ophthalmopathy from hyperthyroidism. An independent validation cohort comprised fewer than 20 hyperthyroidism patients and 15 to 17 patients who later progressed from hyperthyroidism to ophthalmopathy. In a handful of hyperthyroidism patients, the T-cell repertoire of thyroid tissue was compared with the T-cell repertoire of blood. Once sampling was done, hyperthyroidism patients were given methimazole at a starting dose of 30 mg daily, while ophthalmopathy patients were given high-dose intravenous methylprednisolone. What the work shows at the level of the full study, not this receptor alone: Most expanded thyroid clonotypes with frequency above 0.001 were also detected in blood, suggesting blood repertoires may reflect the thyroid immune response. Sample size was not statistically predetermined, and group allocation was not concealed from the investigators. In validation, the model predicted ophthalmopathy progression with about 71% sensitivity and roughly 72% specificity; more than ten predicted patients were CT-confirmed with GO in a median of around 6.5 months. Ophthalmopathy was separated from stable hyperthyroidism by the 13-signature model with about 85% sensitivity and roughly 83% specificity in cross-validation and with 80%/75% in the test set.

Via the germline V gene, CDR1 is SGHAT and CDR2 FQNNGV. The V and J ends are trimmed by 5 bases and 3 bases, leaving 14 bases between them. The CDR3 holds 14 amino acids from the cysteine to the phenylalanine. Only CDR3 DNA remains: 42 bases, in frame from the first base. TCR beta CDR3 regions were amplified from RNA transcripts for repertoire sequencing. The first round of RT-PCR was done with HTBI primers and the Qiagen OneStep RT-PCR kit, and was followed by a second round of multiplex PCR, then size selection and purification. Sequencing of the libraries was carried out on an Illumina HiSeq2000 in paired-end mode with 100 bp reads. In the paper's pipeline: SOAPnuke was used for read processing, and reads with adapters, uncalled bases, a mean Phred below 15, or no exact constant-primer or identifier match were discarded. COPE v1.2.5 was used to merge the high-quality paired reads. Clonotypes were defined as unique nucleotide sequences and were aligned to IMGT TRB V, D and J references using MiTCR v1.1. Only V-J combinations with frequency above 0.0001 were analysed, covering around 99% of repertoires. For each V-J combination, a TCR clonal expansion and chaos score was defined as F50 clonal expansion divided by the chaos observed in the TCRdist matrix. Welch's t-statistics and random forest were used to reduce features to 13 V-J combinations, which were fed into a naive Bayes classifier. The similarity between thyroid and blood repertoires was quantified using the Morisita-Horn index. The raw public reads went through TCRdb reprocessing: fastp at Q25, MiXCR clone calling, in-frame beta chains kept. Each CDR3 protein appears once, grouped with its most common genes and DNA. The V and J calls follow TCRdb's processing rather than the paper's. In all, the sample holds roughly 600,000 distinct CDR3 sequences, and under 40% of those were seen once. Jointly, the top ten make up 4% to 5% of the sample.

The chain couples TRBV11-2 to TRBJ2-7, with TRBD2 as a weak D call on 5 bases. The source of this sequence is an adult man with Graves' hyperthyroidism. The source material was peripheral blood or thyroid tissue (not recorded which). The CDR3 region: CASSRIGSGYEQYF. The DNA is TGTGCCAGCAGCCGCATCGGCAGCGGCTACGAGCAGTACTTC.